Shown below are 10 T cell receptor beta chains from a single sample sequenced in a study of blood T cell repertoires in COVID-19. Data came from immunoSEQ multiplex PCR; TCRdb stores just in-frame clones and leaves some out. The sample holds roughly 97,000 clones, over 75% seen once. Sequenced input: peripheral blood. These receptor sequences come from a man aged 60 to 75 with acute or convalescent COVID-19.

This rearrangement joins TRBV7-6 to TRBJ2-1; no clear D gene. This CDR3 region has 17 residues. Germline CDR1 reads SGHVS; CDR2 reads FNYEAQ. Deletions cut 0 bases from V and 0 bases from J, with 12 bases between. The CDR3 coding sequence is TGTGCCAGCAGCTTAGCGCAGGCAGGTGTCTCCTACAATGAGCAGTTCTTC. Amino acids: CASSLAQAGVSYNEQFF.

This clone appeared once. This chain links TRBV18 with TRBJ1-5; D not resolved. Between the trimmed V and J ends, which lost 5 bases and 5 bases, there was a span of 13 bases. The CDR3 sequence is 14 residues long. The germline V gene encodes CDR1 KGHSH and CDR2 LQKENI. CDR3 loop: CASSGAVADQPQHF. The CDR3 coding sequence is TGTGCCAGCTCAGGAGCAGTGGCTGATCAGCCCCAGCATTTT.

J is TRBJ1-4 and V is TRBV10-3; the D gene is possibly TRBD1 (6 bases). CDR3 size: 14 residues. Trimming shortened V by 6 bases and J by 3 bases, and 11 bases separated the two germline ends. The germline gives CDR1 ENHRY, CDR2 SYGVKD. This CDR3 reads CAIRDSRANEKLFF. In DNA form, the CDR3 reads TGTGCCATCAGGGACAGTCGGGCTAATGAAAAACTGTTTTTT.

The chain has TRBV6-5 and TRBJ1-2, with D tentatively TRBD1 (5 bases). The CDR3 consists of 14 residues. Germline lookup yields CDR1 MNHEY and CDR2 SVGAGI. V gave up 7 bases and J gave up 5 bases, with 17 bases separating them. CDR3 sequence (DNA): TGTGCCAGCAACCAAGAGCCAGGGATATATGGCTACACCTTC. It is translated as CASNQEPGIYGYTF.

The chain joins TRBV18 to TRBJ2-5, with D possibly matching TRBD2 (6 bases). The CDR3 is made up of 13 amino acids. Germline values: CDR1 KGHSH, CDR2 LQKENI. V lost 5 bases, J lost 4 bases, and 11 bases lay in between. This CDR3 is CASSALATETQYF. As DNA, the CDR3 is TGTGCCAGCTCAGCACTAGCAACAGAGACCCAGTACTTC.

This chain connects TRBV6-5 to TRBJ1-5; no clear D gene. CDR1 and CDR2 (germline): MNHEY, SVGAGI. V was clipped by 10 bases and J by 3 bases, with 16 bases between them. This CDR3 has 14 residues. For the CDR3, the DNA is TGTGCCACCGTAAGTGCGGGGAACAATCAGCCCCAGCATTTT. Its translation is CATVSAGNNQPQHF.

The gene calls are TRBV7-9 and TRBJ1-1; D uncertain. V gave up 3 bases and J gave up 6 bases, with 5 bases separating them. CDR1 is SEHNR, CDR2 FQNEAQ, per germline (reference sequence). This CDR3 contains 11 residues. CDR3 sequence reads: CASSFTAEAFF. CDR3 nucleotides: TGTGCCAGCAGCTTTACGGCTGAAGCTTTCTTT.

V gene TRBV19 combines with J gene TRBJ1-1, with a possible D match to TRBD1 (5 bases). The CDR3 has 14 amino acids. The germline CDR1 and CDR2 sequences are LNHDA and SQIVND (reference sequence). Trimming removed 4 bases at V and 4 bases at J, with 13 bases between. CDR3 amino acids: CASSRMGLGTEAFF. CDR3 DNA sequence: TGTGCCAGTAGTAGGATGGGGCTGGGCACTGAAGCTTTCTTT.

The J gene is TRBJ1-4, the V gene TRBV6-5, with 8 bases that match TRBD1. CDR3 size: 15 residues. Germline-derived CDR1 and CDR2 are MNHEY and SVGAGI. Trimming removed 6 bases from V and 6 bases from J; junction bases left unmatched: 9. The CDR3 bases are TGTGCCAGCAGGAGGTTGGACAGGGTTGATGAAAAACTGTTTTTT. Amino acid sequence: CASRRLDRVDEKLFF.

CDR3 DNA: TGTGCCAGCTCACCTTCCTGGCGGGGGGATACAGATACGCAGTATTTT. Translation gives CASSPSWRGDTDTQYF. The chain carries TRBV18 and TRBJ2-3; 8 positions match TRBD2. This CDR3 contains 16 residues. The germline V gene has CDR1 KGHSH and CDR2 LQKENI. J gave up 3 bases and V 3 bases, and 8 bases lay outside the gene matches.